Below are 2 T cell receptor beta chains sequenced from a single sample in a study of T cell changes during pregnancy in multiple sclerosis. The method was immunoSEQ multiplex PCR; TCRdb's version includes in-frame clones alone and lacks a portion of them. This repertoire shows tens of thousands of clones, roughly 93% found once; its top ten account for 1.1% to 1.5%. This sample comprised peripheral blood, obtained in the third trimester of pregnancy. Receptors were obtained from a female donor in good health, enrolled as a control in a pregnancy study.

This clone was observed a single time. The V gene is TRBV29-1, the J gene TRBJ1-1; D unclear. The length of the CDR3 is 15 residues. The V gene's germline CDR1 is SQVTM and CDR2 ANQGSEA. V lost 5 bases, J lost 0 bases, and 16 bases lay in between. The CDR3 spells CSVLSLGGVNTEAFF. The CDR3 DNA sequence: TGCAGCGTTCTATCCTTAGGAGGTGTGAACACTGAAGCTTTCTTT.

The chain combines TRBV28 with TRBJ1-2; TRBD1 matches at 8 bases. Germline V gene lookup returns CDR1 MDHEN and CDR2 SYDVKM. With 2 bases clipped from V and 4 bases from J, the junction kept 6 bases outside the gene matches. The CDR3 is 15 amino acids. This CDR3 is CASSLTRTGGYGYTF. CDR3 sequence (DNA): TGTGCCAGCAGTTTAACCCGAACAGGGGGCTATGGCTACACCTTC.